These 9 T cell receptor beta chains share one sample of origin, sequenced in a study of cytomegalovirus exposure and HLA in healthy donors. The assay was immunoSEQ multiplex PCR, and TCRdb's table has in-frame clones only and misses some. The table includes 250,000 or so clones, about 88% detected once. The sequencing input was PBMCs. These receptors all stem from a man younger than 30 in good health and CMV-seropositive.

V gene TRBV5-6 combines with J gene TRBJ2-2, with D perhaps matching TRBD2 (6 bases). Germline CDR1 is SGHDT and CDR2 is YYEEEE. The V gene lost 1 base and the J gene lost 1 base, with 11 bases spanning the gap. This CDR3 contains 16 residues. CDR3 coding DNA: TGTGCCAGCAGCTTGTTCTCGCGGGAGAACACCGGGGAGCTGTTTTTT. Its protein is CASSLFSRENTGELFF.

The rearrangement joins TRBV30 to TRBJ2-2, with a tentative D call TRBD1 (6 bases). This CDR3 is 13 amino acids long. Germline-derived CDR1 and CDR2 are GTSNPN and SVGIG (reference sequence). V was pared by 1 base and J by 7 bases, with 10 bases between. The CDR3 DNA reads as TGTGCCTGGAGTGGAGGGGGAGTCGGGGAGCTGTTTTTT. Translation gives CAWSGGGVGELFF.

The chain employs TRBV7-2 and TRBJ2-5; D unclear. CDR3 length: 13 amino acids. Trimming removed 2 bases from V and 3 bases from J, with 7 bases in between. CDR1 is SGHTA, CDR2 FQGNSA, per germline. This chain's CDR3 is CASSLSVKETQYF. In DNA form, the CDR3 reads TGTGCCAGCAGCTTATCGGTTAAAGAGACCCAGTACTTC.

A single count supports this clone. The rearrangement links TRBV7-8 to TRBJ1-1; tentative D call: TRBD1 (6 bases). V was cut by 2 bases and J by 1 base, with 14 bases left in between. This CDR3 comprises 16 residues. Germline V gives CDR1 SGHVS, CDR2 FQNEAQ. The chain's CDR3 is CASSLRWRGQNTEAFF. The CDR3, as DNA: TGTGCCAGCAGCTTACGGTGGCGGGGGCAGAACACTGAAGCTTTCTTT.

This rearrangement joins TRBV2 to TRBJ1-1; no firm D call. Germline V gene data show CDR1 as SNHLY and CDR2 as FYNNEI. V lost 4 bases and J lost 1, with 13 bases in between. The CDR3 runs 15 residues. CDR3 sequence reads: CASSAEASANTEAFF. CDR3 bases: TGTGCCAGCAGTGCAGAGGCCAGCGCGAACACTGAAGCTTTCTTT.

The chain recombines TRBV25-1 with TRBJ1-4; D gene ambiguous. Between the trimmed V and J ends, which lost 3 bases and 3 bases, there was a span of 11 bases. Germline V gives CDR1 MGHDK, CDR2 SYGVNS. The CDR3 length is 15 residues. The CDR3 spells CASSDLIGANEKLFF. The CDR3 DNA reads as TGTGCCAGCAGTGACCTAATTGGAGCTAATGAAAAACTGTTTTTT.

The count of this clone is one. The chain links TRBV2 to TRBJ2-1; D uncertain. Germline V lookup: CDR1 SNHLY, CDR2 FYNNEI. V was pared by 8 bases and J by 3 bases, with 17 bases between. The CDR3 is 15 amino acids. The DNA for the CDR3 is TGTGCCAGCTCCCGAGAAGGACCCCTCTACAATGAGCAGTTCTTC. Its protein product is CASSREGPLYNEQFF.

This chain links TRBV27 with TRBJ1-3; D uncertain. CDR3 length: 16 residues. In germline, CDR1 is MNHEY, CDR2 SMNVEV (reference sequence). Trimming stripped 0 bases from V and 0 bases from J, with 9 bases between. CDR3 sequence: CASSLSPGFSGNTIYF. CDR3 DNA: TGTGCCAGCAGTTTATCTCCCGGATTCTCTGGAAACACCATATATTTT.

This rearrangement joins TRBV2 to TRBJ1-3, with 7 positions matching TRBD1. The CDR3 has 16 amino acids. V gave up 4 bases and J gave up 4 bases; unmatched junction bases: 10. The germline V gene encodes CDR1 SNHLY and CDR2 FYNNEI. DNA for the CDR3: TGTGCCAGCAGTGTCGAAAACAGGGGATTGGGAAACACCATATATTTT. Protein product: CASSVENRGLGNTIYF.